This T cell receptor (beta chain) emerged from a study of read filtering for tumor transcriptome and immune sequencing. The wider study: RNA-seq yielded only about 80 to 1,400 TCR reads, IR-seq about 3.5 to 10.27 million.

This clonotype was counted ten times or more. The CDR3 sequence is 13 residues long. Per germline, CDR1 WSHSY and CDR2 SAAADI. J lost 8 bases, V lost 6 bases, and 5 bases had no gene match. From approximately 400 ng of RNA, a library with molecular barcoded alpha/delta and beta/gamma adaptors was made. Each CDR3 protein is one row after TCRdb ran MiXCR on the reads. The sample shows tens of thousands of distinct CDR3 sequences, around 15% of them seen only once. Sequencing used a population of CD138-negative cells sorted from bone marrow. The sequence was collected from a donor aged 40 or over with multiple myeloma. The J gene is TRBJ1-4, the V gene TRBV10-2, with TRBD1 matching 8 bases. The CDR3 sequence is CASRQGGWEKLFF. CDR3 coding DNA: TGCGCCAGCAGACAGGGGGGCTGGGAAAAACTGTTTTTT.